This T cell receptor (beta chain) was sequenced for a study of blood T cell repertoires in COVID-19. Study in general: The origin of the acute and convalescent COVID-19 samples was the United States, Italy and Spain. T cells, B-cell-depleted T cells, or PBMCs supplied cDNA or gDNA.

Cohorts were based on clinical histories the participants reported. Original processing methods: Reference gene primers were amplified, and this amplification served to estimate nucleated cell counts. TCRdb's table, derived via immunoSEQ multiplex PCR, lists solely in-frame clones and lacks some. V, J and clone size were drawn from that table, and D and trimming were deduced from the DNA. The repertoire holds around 240,000 clones, with roughly nine tenths as singletons. The sample consisted of PBMCs or T cells enriched from blood (not recorded which). The TCR sequence derives from a human donor in a cohort exposed to, infected with or recovered from COVID-19 (not recorded which). The donor label of this sample is uncertain.

This CDR3 is CASSLELQGTEAFF. In DNA form, the CDR3 reads TGTGCCAGCAGCTTGGAATTACAGGGAACCGAAGCTTTCTTT. The V gene is TRBV7-2, the J gene TRBJ1-1; TRBD1 might be the D (6 bases). Trimming took 3 bases from V and 8 from J, leaving 16 bases between them. From germline, CDR1 is SGHTA and CDR2 FQGNSA. The CDR3 runs 14 residues.